This TCR beta chain was recorded in a study of blood T cell repertoires in COVID-19. Study details: Acute and convalescent COVID-19 specimens originated in the United States, Italy and Spain. PBMCs, B-cell-depleted T cells, or T cells provided the cDNA or gDNA that made up the material.

Trimming at V came to 7 bases and at J to 4 bases, leaving 13 bases not matched to a gene. There are 16 residues in the CDR3. Germline CDR1 MDHEN, CDR2 SYDVKM. Per the original methods: Reference gene primer amplification gave estimated nucleated cell counts. Profiled with immunoSEQ multiplex PCR; TCRdb holds only in-frame clones, not every one. That table is the source of V, J and clone size, and D and trimming were worked out from the DNA. Altogether some 380,000 clones are present, approximately 77% being singletons, with the ten largest covering 0.85% to 1.2%. Sequencing used peripheral blood. The source of this sequence is a human donor with acute or convalescent COVID-19. The donor label of this sample is uncertain. This chain connects TRBV28 to TRBJ2-3; 8 nucleotides align to TRBD2. CDR3 sequence: CASTHGGAAWADTQYF. DNA of the CDR3: TGTGCCAGCACCCACGGGGGGGCGGCTTGGGCAGATACGCAGTATTTT. Using reference TRBV28 and TRBJ2-3 for the parts outside the CDR3, the full variable domain is DVKVTQSSRYLVKRTGEKVFLECVQDMDHENMFWYRQDPGLGLRLIYFSYDVKMKEKGDIPEGYSVSREKKERFSLILESASTNQTSMYLCASTHGGAAWADTQYFGPGTRLTVL.